This entry concerns a single T cell receptor beta chain. This clonotype was counted a few times. Its binding antigen is unknown. No base quality information exists; no much larger clone differs at one position. The germline ends are 11 bases apart after V is trimmed by 3 bases and J by 0 bases. There are 14 amino acids in the CDR3, from cysteine to phenylalanine inclusive. Only CDR3 DNA remains: 42 bases, in frame from the first base. In the germline V gene, CDR1 corresponds to SQVTM and CDR2 to ANQGSEA. The source of the sample is a study of T cell repertoires in cytomegalovirus infection (dated by TCRdb to about 2019). About the full investigation: Because public TCR beta signatures pointed to carriage of CMV infection together with the matching HLA type, the HLA type of each donor mattered for the analysis. Results the study describes overall, beyond this receptor: The ex vivo response was dominated by HLA-C-restricted CMV-specific TCR beta clonotypes, which also provided the single most frequent clonotype in two of eight donors. Carriers of CMV infection plus the relevant HLA type were discriminated by the cumulative frequency of public TCR beta family members in the study cohort and in an independent roughly 350-donor cohort.

For sequencing, an Illumina HiSeq 1500 was employed. TCRdb reprocessed the public reads (quality trimming at Q25 with fastp, clone calling with MiXCR) and kept in-frame beta chains. Every entry covers one CDR3 protein and lists the most common genes and DNA from its rows. This sample lists roughly 300,000 distinct CDR3 sequences; roughly 9.5% were detected once. The top ten clones comprise approximately 4.5% of the sample. This TCR derives from a human donor in good health (CMV status not recorded). Some clones in this sample may be carry-over from other donors' samples. The sequenced sample was PBMCs. The rearranged chain carries TRBV29-1 and TRBJ1-1; the D gene identity is not certain. The nucleotide sequence is given as TGCAGCGTTGAGCAGGCAAACCTGAACACTGAAGCTTTCTTT. This sequence encodes CSVEQANLNTEAFF.